In its sample, the clone carrying this T cell receptor beta chain ranks as medium-sized. Its target is not known. TRB rearrangements spanning V, D and J were amplified using mixed TRB-A/B primers. TCRdb reprocessed the multiplex PCR reads with MiXCR, giving one entry per CDR3 protein. The repertoire has roughly 10,000 distinct CDR3 sequences, roughly a quarter of them found once; the top ten carry 1.9%. The data stem from a study of T cell repertoires in aging, cancer and after chemotherapy. Study outcomes and limitations: Untreated cancer patients had significantly lower blood TCR diversity than age-matched healthy donors. In cancer patients, declining TCR diversity with age involved lost richness and lost evenness.

The template was genomic DNA from peripheral blood, not RNA. Trimming left V 5 bases short and J 1 base short, with 15 bases between. CDR3 length equals 15 residues. Looked up from germline, CDR1 is MNHEY and CDR2 is SVGAGI. The V gene is TRBV6-5, the J gene TRBJ2-7; TRBD2 might be the D (6 bases). This receptor was taken from a human donor in good health. The sequenced material came from blood. DNA of the CDR3: TGTGCCAGCAGTGAACGCCGGGGGAGGTCCTACGAGCAGTACTTC. This translates into CASSERRGRSYEQYF.